A single sample gave rise to the 9 T cell receptor beta chains below, sequenced in a study of vaccination effects on CD4 cells after COVID-19. The table came from immunoSEQ multiplex PCR; TCRdb's copy has only in-frame clones and leaves some out. The sample consists of approximately 82,000 clones, approximately 74% of them appearing once. These receptors' antigens are unknown. Expansion with viral peptide pools was applied to antigen-specific CD4+ T cells by the ViraFEST assay prior to sequencing. Isolating CD4+ T cells followed about 10 days of culture. The sequenced sample was CD4+ T cells from PBMCs cultured with HCoV-229E spike peptides, obtained before COVID-19 vaccination. The source is a human donor who received a COVID-19 vaccine.

V and J are TRBV27 and TRBJ1-1, with 7 bases identical to TRBD1. The V and J ends lost 5 bases and 0 bases, in that order; junction bases with no gene match: 6. Germline-derived CDR1 and CDR2 are MNHEY and SMNVEV (reference sequence). There are 15 residues in the CDR3. The CDR3 nucleotides read TGTGCCAGCAGTCCGCAGGGACAGCTGAACACTGAAGCTTTCTTT. This translates into CASSPQGQLNTEAFF.

This chain connects TRBV4-1 to TRBJ1-1, with a possible D match to TRBD1 (5 bases). Between the trimmed V and J ends, which lost 2 bases and 2 bases, there was a span of 12 bases. The length of the CDR3 is 15 residues. Germline lookup yields CDR1 MGHRA and CDR2 YSYEKL. The CDR3 reads CASSQRDGRNTEAFF. CDR3 nucleotide sequence: TGCGCCAGCAGCCAAAGGGACGGGAGAAACACTGAAGCTTTCTTT.

The chain couples TRBV5-5 to TRBJ1-1; D not certain. V gave up 0 bases and J gave up 1 base, with 4 bases separating them. The germline gives CDR1 SGHKS, CDR2 YYEKEE (reference sequence). The CDR3 covers 13 residues. The CDR3 DNA reads as TGTGCCAGCAGCTTGGGACCGAACACTGAAGCTTTCTTT. This sequence encodes CASSLGPNTEAFF.

The chain joins TRBV5-4 to TRBJ2-2; maybe TRBD2 (6 bases). The CDR3 has 15 amino acids. CDR1 is SGHNT and CDR2 is YYREEE in the germline V gene (reference sequence). Trimming cost V 4 bases and J 6 bases, with 16 bases left between them. The CDR3 DNA sequence: TGTGCCAGCAGCCCTGGGGATGGGGGGTCCGGGGAGCTGTTTTTT. It encodes CASSPGDGGSGELFF.

This sequence joins TRBV6-4 and TRBJ1-2, with D tentatively TRBD1 (6 bases). V was clipped by 6 bases and J by 2 bases, with 16 bases between them. The CDR3 extends over 15 amino acids. Germline CDR1 reads MRHNA; CDR2 reads SNTAGT. CDR3 bases: TGTGCCAGCAGCGCCGAGGCCGGGGGCAACTATGGCTACACCTTC. Translated, it gives CASSAEAGGNYGYTF.

The chain has TRBV5-4 and TRBJ1-2; 8 nucleotides match TRBD1. Germline V CDR1 and CDR2: SGHNT, YYREEE (reference sequence). CDR3 length equals 14 residues. Trimming at V came to 0 bases and at J to 8 bases, leaving 6 bases not matched to a gene. CDR3 sequence: CASSLGTGWEGYTF. CDR3 bases: TGTGCCAGCAGCTTGGGGACAGGGTGGGAAGGCTACACCTTC.

This rearrangement joins TRBV28 to TRBJ1-5; 8 bases agree with TRBD1. The CDR3 is 17 residues long. V shed 5 bases and J 0 bases; nucleotides not matched to a gene: 9. Germline CDR1 reads MDHEN; CDR2 reads SYDVKM. For the CDR3, the DNA is TGTGCCAGCAGTCTGGGACAGGCACCTTATAGCAATCAGCCCCAGCATTTT. It codes for CASSLGQAPYSNQPQHF.

The chain links TRBV18 to TRBJ1-6; tentative D call: TRBD1 (5 bases). Germline CDR1 reads KGHSH; CDR2 reads LQKENI. The V end was cut by 6 bases, the J end by 7 bases, with 16 bases between. This CDR3 region has 15 residues. For the CDR3, the DNA is TGTGCCAGCTCCCCCAGTAGTAGGGACAATTCACCCCTCCACTTT. It specifies CASSPSSRDNSPLHF.

The V call is TRBV2, the J call TRBJ1-1; the D gene is possibly TRBD1 (6 bases). V was trimmed by 6 bases and J by 10 bases, leaving 18 bases between them. Germline V gene sequence: CDR1 SNHLY, CDR2 FYNNEI. The CDR3 runs to 13 residues. CDR3 nucleotides: TGTGCCAGCAGGGAGGGGGGGCAGCCAGGAGCTTTCTTT. Translation gives CASREGGQPGAFF. The variable domain in full, completed from reference TRBV2 and TRBJ1-1, reads EPEVTQTPSHQVTQMGQEVILRCVPISNHLYFYWYRQILGQKVEFLVSFYNNEISEKSEIFDDQFSVERPDGSNFTLKIRSTKLEDSAMYFCASREGGQPGAFFGQGTRLTVV.